The subject of this entry is one TCR beta chain. These data come from a study of blood T cell repertoires in COVID-19. The CDR3 consists of 15 residues. The J segment lost 4 bases and the V segment lost 8 bases, leaving 8 bases of the junction unmatched. From germline, CDR1 is SGHAT and CDR2 FQNNGV. This table comes from immunoSEQ multiplex PCR, and its TCRdb copy is limited to in-frame clones, with some not included. The sample includes under 95,000 clones, over 75% of them seen just once. The sequenced sample was peripheral blood. The sequence was collected from a human donor with acute or convalescent COVID-19. The donor label of this sample is uncertain. The chain links TRBV11-2 to TRBJ1-6, with 7 bases aligning to TRBD1. The CDR3 here is CASRPGQEYNSPLHF. The DNA for the CDR3 is TGTGCCAGCCGGCCAGGACAGGAATATAATTCACCCCTCCACTTT.